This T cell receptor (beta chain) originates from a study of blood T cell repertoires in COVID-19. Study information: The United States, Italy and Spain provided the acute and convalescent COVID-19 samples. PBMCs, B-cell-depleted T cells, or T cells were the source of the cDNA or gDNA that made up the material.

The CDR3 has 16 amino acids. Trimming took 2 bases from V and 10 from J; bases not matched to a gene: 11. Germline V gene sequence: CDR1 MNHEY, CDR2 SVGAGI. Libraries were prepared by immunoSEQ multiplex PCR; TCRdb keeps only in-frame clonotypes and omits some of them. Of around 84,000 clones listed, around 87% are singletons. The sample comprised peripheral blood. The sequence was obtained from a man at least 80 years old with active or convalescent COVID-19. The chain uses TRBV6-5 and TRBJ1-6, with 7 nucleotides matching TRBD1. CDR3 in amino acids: CASSYQRDSRRSPLHF. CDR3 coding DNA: TGTGCCAGCAGTTACCAAAGGGACAGTCGAAGGTCACCCCTCCACTTT.